This TCR beta chain emerged from a study of early T cells in non-severe SARS-CoV-2 infection. Study-wide results and caveats: VDJdb matching skewed toward anti-spike CD8 responses, missing private and CD4 specificities.

The TCR library protocol was used to attach unique molecular identifiers. These identifiers were attached to individual cDNA molecules. Each CDR3 protein is one row after TCRdb ran MiXCR on the 5' RACE reads. The sample shows 20,000 to 30,000 distinct CDR3 sequences, roughly 4.2% of them seen only once. This clonotype was counted ten times or more. Its antigen remains unidentified. Trimming removed 4 bases from V and 4 bases from J; junction bases left unmatched: 7. From germline, CDR1 is DFQATT and CDR2 SNEGSKA (reference sequence). CDR3 size: 14 residues. The chain has TRBV20-1 and TRBJ2-5; 9 nucleotides align to TRBD1. The sample consisted of whole blood. The receptor comes from an adult who was a healthcare worker with PCR-confirmed SARS-CoV-2 infection or an uninfected control (not recorded which). Here the CDR3 reads CSAKRQGGGETQYF. CDR3 DNA: TGCAGTGCTAAAAGACAGGGGGGAGGAGAGACCCAGTACTTC.